The present T cell receptor (beta chain) was sequenced within a study of shared clonotypes between healthy human individuals. Study-wide findings and caveats: Among non-shared clonotypes, generation probabilities were lower than among those shared by all four donors.

As regards this clone: Its antigen is still unknown.

Deep-level assay runs were performed. The genomic DNA of each subset was split evenly across several immunoSEQ plates. Profiled with immunoSEQ multiplex PCR; TCRdb holds only in-frame clones, not every one. The data contain about 2 million clones, roughly 94% of them singletons. The donor cohort consisted entirely of Caucasian adults residing in Nashville, Tennessee. This CDR3 has 15 amino acids. V gave up 1 base and J gave up 0 bases, with 11 bases separating them. The germline CDR1 and CDR2 sequences are SGHRS and YFSETQ. The sequence came from a man aged 18 to 30 in good health. The specimen sequenced was naive CD4+ T cells sorted from blood. Subset meaning: CD45RA+ positively selected. The J gene is TRBJ2-7, the V gene TRBV5-1; D not certain. CDR3 coding DNA: TGCGCCAGCAGCTTGAGTTGGCAGCGCTCCTACGAGCAGTACTTC. Amino acids: CASSLSWQRSYEQYF.